This T cell receptor (beta chain) was profiled in a study of glioma-infiltrating T cells after dendritic cell vaccination. V gave up 10 bases and J gave up 1 base; unmatched junction bases: 6. The CDR3 contains 13 residues. CDR1 is MNHNS and CDR2 is SASEGT in the germline V gene. The immunoSEQ assay amplified TCRB CDR3 from up to roughly 2 ug DNA. The PCR used 60 V beta and 13 J beta primers. The protocol was immunoSEQ multiplex PCR, while the TCRdb copy is restricted to in-frame clones and leaves out a portion. The sample consists of approximately 85,000 clones, approximately 81% of them appearing once. Time point given: after dendritic cell vaccination, including at tumor progression/relapse.

The source is a human donor with glioblastoma. The sample in question was blood, obtained after dendritic cell vaccination. This chain links TRBV6-1 with TRBJ2-5; 7 bases align to TRBD2. DNA of the CDR3: TGTGCCACGAATCTAGCGGCCCAAGAGACCCAGTACTTC. This translates into CATNLAAQETQYF.